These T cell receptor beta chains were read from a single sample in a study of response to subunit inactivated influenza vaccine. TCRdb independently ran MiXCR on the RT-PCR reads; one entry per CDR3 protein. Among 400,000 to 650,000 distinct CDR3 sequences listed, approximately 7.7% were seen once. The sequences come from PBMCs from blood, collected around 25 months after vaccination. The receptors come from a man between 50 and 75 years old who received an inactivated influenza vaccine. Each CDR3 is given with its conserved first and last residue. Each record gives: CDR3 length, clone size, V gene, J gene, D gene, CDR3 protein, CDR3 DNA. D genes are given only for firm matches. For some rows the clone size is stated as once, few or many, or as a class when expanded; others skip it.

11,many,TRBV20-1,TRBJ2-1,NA,CSARGGGEQFF,TGCAGTGCTAGAGGGGGGGGCGAGCAGTTCTTC
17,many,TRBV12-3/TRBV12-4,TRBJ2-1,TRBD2,CASRISTSGRARNEQFF,TGTGCCAGCAGGATATCGACTAGCGGGAGGGCCCGGAATGAGCAGTTCTTC
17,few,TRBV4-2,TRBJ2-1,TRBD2,CASSQDLAGANYNEQFF,TGTGCCAGCAGCCAAGATTTAGCGGGAGCGAACTACAATGAGCAGTTCTTC
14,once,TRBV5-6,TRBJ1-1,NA,CASMYATMNTEAFF,TGTGCCAGCATGTACGCGACAATGAACACTGAAGCTTTCTTT
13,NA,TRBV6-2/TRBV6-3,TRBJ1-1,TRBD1,CASRDRSYTEAFF,TGTGCCAGCCGGGACAGAAGTTACACTGAAGCTTTCTTT
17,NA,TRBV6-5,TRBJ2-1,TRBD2,CASSYDGSGRSYNEQFF,TGTGCCAGCAGTTACGATGGTAGCGGGAGATCCTACAATGAGCAGTTCTTC
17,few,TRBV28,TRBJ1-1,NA,CASSLPGTLGSSTEAFF,TGTGCCAGCAGCTTGCCCGGGACCCTGGGGTCGAGCACTGAAGCTTTCTTT
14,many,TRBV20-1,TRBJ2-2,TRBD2,CSARTSGRPGELFF,TGCAGTGCTAGAACTAGCGGGAGGCCCGGGGAGCTGTTTTTT
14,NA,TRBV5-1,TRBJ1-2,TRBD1,CASSLDRGPYGYTF,TGCGCCAGCAGCCTGGACAGGGGGCCCTATGGCTACACCTTC
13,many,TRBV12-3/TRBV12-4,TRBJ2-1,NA,CASGDISYNEQFF,TGTGCCAGCGGCGACATTTCCTACAATGAGCAGTTCTTC
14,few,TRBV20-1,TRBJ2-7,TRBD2,CSARDPTGTTEQYF,TGCAGTGCTAGAGATCCCACCGGGACTACCGAGCAGTACTTC
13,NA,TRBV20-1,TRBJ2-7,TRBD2,CSAESGTRIEQYF,TGCAGTGCTGAGTCCGGGACTAGAATCGAGCAGTACTTC